The clone carrying this T cell receptor beta chain has only one observation. Its specificity is not known. These data come from a study of identifying expanded T cells in peripheral blood. Healthy donors had no documented immune events, such as infections, while sampled. Germline CDR1 is SNHLY and CDR2 is FYNNEI. This CDR3 spans 17 amino acids. J was trimmed by 5 bases and V by 7 bases; bases with no gene match: 18. Clones were sequenced by immunoSEQ multiplex PCR, and TCRdb holds only the in-frame ones, with some missing. The sample has 80,000 to 90,000 clones, 75% to 90% seen once. Study-level results: Over around two and four weeks, about 15 and 19 clones changed, versus around 1.2 between replicates. Clone count variance between roughly 2-week samples rose with total template count.

The V call is TRBV2, the J call TRBJ2-5; TRBD2 aligns across 8 bases. Sequencing was performed on blood. The clonotype originates from a person aged 18 to 75 in good health. The DNA of the CDR3 is TGTGCCAGCACTCCGACCCGACCGGGAGGGCCCCCTGAGACCCAGTACTTC. Translated: CASTPTRPGGPPETQYF.